The 21 T cell receptor beta chains listed next were all sequenced from one sample in a study of T-cell reconstitution after alpha-beta-depleted transplantation in children. Unique molecular identifiers tagged the TCRbeta library. Each CDR3 protein is one row after TCRdb ran MiXCR on the PCR reads. The sample holds approximately 230,000 distinct CDR3 sequences, under 30% seen once. This specimen was PBMCs, mostly from graft donor cells, taken 360 days after TCRalphabeta/CD19-depleted stem cell transplant. The receptor set was obtained from a female patient aged 2 to 10 who had a stem cell transplant for congenital amegakaryocytic thrombocytopenia, so the T cells may come from the graft donor.

This clonotype was seen only a few times. The chain joins TRBV20-1 to TRBJ1-4, with 7 bases identical to TRBD1. J gave up 2 bases and V 2 bases, and 17 bases lay outside the gene matches. Germline assignment: CDR1 DFQATT and CDR2 SNEGSKA (reference sequence). CDR3 length: 19 residues. CDR3 nucleotide sequence: TGCAGTGCTAGAATCGTGACAGGGAATCTTATGGCGACTAATGAAAAACTGTTTTTT. Translated: CSARIVTGNLMATNEKLFF.

This chain connects TRBV4-3 to TRBJ1-6; unclear D gene. Germline CDR1 reads LGHNA; CDR2 reads YSLEER. The CDR3 has 14 residues. The V end lost 1 base, the J end lost 13 bases, and 14 bases lay between the germline ends. Here the CDR3 reads CASSQVWPAAPLHF. CDR3 in DNA: TGCGCCAGCAGCCAAGTGTGGCCAGCCGCTCCCCTCCACTTT.

This clonotype was seen ten or more times. The chain employs TRBV28 and TRBJ2-1; 9 bases line up with TRBD2. This CDR3 is 15 amino acids long. Looked up from germline, CDR1 is MDHEN and CDR2 is SYDVKM. With V trimmed by 7 bases and J by 4 bases, 8 bases remained unmatched. In DNA form, the CDR3 reads TGTGCCAGCACCCTTAGCGGGAGCTTATACAATGAGCAGTTCTTC. Translated: CASTLSGSLYNEQFF.

This chain uses TRBV20-1 with TRBJ2-1; 12 nucleotides match TRBD2. The trim removed 6 bases at V and 6 bases at J, leaving 6 bases unmatched. CDR3 size: 14 residues. Germline CDR1 reads DFQATT; CDR2 reads SNEGSKA (reference sequence). CDR3 DNA sequence: TGCAGTGCCACAACTAGCGGGAGGAGCAATGAGCAGTTCTTC. Protein product: CSATTSGRSNEQFF.

This sequence joins TRBV20-1 and TRBJ2-5; 10 bases fit TRBD1. The CDR3 loop spans 15 amino acids. Per the germline V gene, CDR1 is DFQATT and CDR2 is SNEGSKA (reference sequence). This chain's CDR3 is CSAPARDRGSETQYF. CDR3 bases: TGCAGCGCCCCGGCACGGGACAGGGGATCGGAGACCCAGTACTTC.

This clonotype was found many times. V is TRBV12-3 or TRBV12-4 and J is TRBJ1-2; D not resolved. The CDR3 runs to 14 residues. Trimming took off 5 bases at V and 0 bases at J, with 10 bases between the two ends. The CDR3 nucleotides are TGTGCCAGCAGTACCGACGGAGCTAACTATGGCTACACCTTC. Its protein is CASSTDGANYGYTF.

The chain links TRBV12-3 or TRBV12-4 to TRBJ2-1; 9 bases align to TRBD2. Trimming took 3 bases from V and 6 from J; bases not matched to a gene: 3. The CDR3 length is 14 residues. The CDR3 sequence: CASSLSSGSNEQFF. Here the CDR3 DNA reads TGTGCCAGCAGTTTGAGTAGCGGGAGCAATGAGCAGTTCTTC.

Remarks on this clonotype: Mismatch with germline at one junction end may stem from a read error. The J gene is TRBJ2-5, the V gene TRBV14; 8 nucleotides agree with TRBD2. The CDR3 contains 13 residues. Germline lookup yields CDR1 SGHDN and CDR2 FVKESK. The CDR3: CASSATGTRKSAF. CDR3 nucleotide sequence: TGTGCCAGCAGCGCGACCGGGACTAGAAAATCGGCCTTC.

This chain uses TRBV20-1 with TRBJ1-1, with D maybe TRBD1 (5 bases). The CDR3 contains 14 residues. Between the trimmed V and J ends, which lost 3 bases and 0 bases, there was a span of 11 bases. Germline CDR1 is DFQATT and CDR2 is SNEGSKA (reference sequence). The CDR3 nucleotides are TGCAGTGCTAGTCGAGGACACTTGAACACTGAAGCTTTCTTT. Its protein is CSASRGHLNTEAFF.

The chain is built from TRBV28 and TRBJ1-4, with D possibly matching TRBD1 (6 bases). V lost 5 bases and J 5 bases, leaving 12 bases between the germline ends. CDR3 length: 14 residues. Germline V gives CDR1 MDHEN, CDR2 SYDVKM. CDR3 loop: CASSVQGWNEKLFF. CDR3 nucleotides: TGTGCCAGCAGTGTACAGGGTTGGAATGAAAAACTGTTTTTT.

The rearrangement links TRBV5-6 to TRBJ2-3, with 9 positions matching TRBD2. Trimming at V came to 2 bases and at J to 5 bases, leaving 9 bases not matched to a gene. The CDR3 has 16 amino acids. Germline V CDR1 and CDR2: SGHDT, YYEEEE. In nucleotides, the CDR3 is TGTGCCAGCAGCTTTTCGTTAGCGGGAGTTCTAGATACGCAGTATTTT. Translating gives CASSFSLAGVLDTQYF.

This clonotype was seen only a few times. The chain is built from TRBV12-3 or TRBV12-4 and TRBJ2-3; 8 nucleotides align to TRBD2. The V gene end was trimmed by 3 bases and the J gene end by 3 bases; junction bases not matched to a gene: 11. The CDR3 loop spans 17 amino acids. This chain's CDR3 is CASSLVVVAGLTDTQYF. CDR3 DNA sequence: TGTGCCAGCAGTTTGGTGGTTGTAGCGGGACTTACAGATACGCAGTATTTT.

The J gene is TRBJ2-7, the V gene TRBV20-1, with D tentatively TRBD2 (6 bases). The CDR3 spans 14 residues. V was pared by 8 bases and J by 0 bases, with 17 bases between. The V gene's germline CDR1 is DFQATT and CDR2 SNEGSKA (reference sequence). CDR3 region: CSPWGESSSYEQYF. CDR3 nucleotide sequence: TGCAGTCCCTGGGGGGAGTCGAGCTCCTACGAGCAGTACTTC.

In this sample, this clonotype turned up a few times. The rearrangement joins TRBV24-1 to TRBJ2-1; 10 positions agree with TRBD2. CDR1 and CDR2 (germline): KGHDR, SFDVKD. V shed 3 bases and J 8 bases; nucleotides not matched to a gene: 18. This CDR3 spans 19 amino acids. The CDR3 DNA is TGTGCCACCAGTGATCGGGATTCCCTAGCGGGAGCTTCTTTCGATGAGCAGTTCTTC. It is translated as CATSDRDSLAGASFDEQFF.

This clonotype was seen a handful of times. The CDR3 here is CASSPPSWNYNEQFF. CDR3 DNA: TGTGCCAGCAGCCCACCTAGCTGGAACTACAATGAGCAGTTCTTC. The V gene is TRBV27, the J gene TRBJ2-1; a possible D gene is TRBD2 (5 bases). Germline V gene data show CDR1 as MNHEY and CDR2 as SMNVEV (reference sequence). This CDR3 contains 15 residues. V was clipped by 6 bases and J by 3 bases, with 15 bases between them.

The chain links TRBV20-1 to TRBJ2-3, with D unclear. Between the trimmed V and J ends, which lost 5 bases and 6 bases, there was a span of 18 bases. CDR1 is DFQATT and CDR2 is SNEGSKA in the germline V gene (reference sequence). The CDR3 consists of 14 residues. The CDR3 DNA is TGCAGTGCTCCCCTCGACACAAGATCGGATACGCAGTATTTT. Translation: CSAPLDTRSDTQYF.

This clonotype came up a few times. The gene calls are TRBV19 and TRBJ2-1; D possibly corresponds to TRBD1 (5 bases). CDR1 LNHDA and CDR2 SQIVND come from the germline V gene (reference sequence). The CDR3 consists of 11 residues. Trimming shortened V by 6 bases and J by 10 bases, and 10 bases separated the two germline ends. Here the CDR3 reads CASRTVGEQFF. CDR3 in DNA: TGTGCCAGTAGGACAGTCGGCGAGCAGTTCTTC.

The chain joins TRBV15 to TRBJ2-1; 10 positions agree with TRBD2. Losses at the gene ends were 1 base for V and 8 bases for J; bases not matched to a gene: 11. This CDR3 is built from 17 residues. Germline V gene sequence: CDR1 LNHNV, CDR2 YYDKDF (reference sequence). The CDR3 DNA sequence: TGTGCCACCAGCAGAGGGTCTCCAGCGGGAGGGCCCCATGAGCAGTTCTTC. This encodes CATSRGSPAGGPHEQFF.

This clonotype was observed a few times. The gene calls are TRBV6-2 or TRBV6-3 and TRBJ2-2, with unresolved D. Germline V gene data show CDR1 as MNHEY and CDR2 as SVGEGT. The ends were cut back, 2 bases at V and 3 bases at J, with 16 bases in the middle. The CDR3 covers 17 residues. CDR3 amino acids: CASSYRAGDLYTGELFF. CDR3 sequence (DNA): TGTGCCAGCAGTTACCGCGCAGGAGACTTGTACACCGGGGAGCTGTTTTTT.

The chain links TRBV7-2 to TRBJ2-7; 9 nucleotides line up with TRBD1. Trimming at V came to 2 bases and at J to 5 bases, leaving 10 bases not matched to a gene. Germline CDR1 SGHTA, CDR2 FQGNSA. The CDR3 is made up of 16 amino acids. In DNA, the CDR3 is TGTGCCAGCAGCTTAAATTTAGGGACAGGGTACCACGAGCAGTACTTC. Its translation is CASSLNLGTGYHEQYF.

This clonotype has only a few counts. The chain links TRBV6-5 to TRBJ1-6, with D uncertain. Looked up from germline, CDR1 is MNHEY and CDR2 is SVGAGI. The CDR3 covers 15 residues. Trimming stripped 2 bases from V and 2 bases from J, with 7 bases between. CDR3 sequence reads: CASSYVGAYNSPLHF. CDR3 nucleotide sequence: TGTGCCAGCAGTTACGTGGGTGCCTATAATTCACCCCTCCACTTT.